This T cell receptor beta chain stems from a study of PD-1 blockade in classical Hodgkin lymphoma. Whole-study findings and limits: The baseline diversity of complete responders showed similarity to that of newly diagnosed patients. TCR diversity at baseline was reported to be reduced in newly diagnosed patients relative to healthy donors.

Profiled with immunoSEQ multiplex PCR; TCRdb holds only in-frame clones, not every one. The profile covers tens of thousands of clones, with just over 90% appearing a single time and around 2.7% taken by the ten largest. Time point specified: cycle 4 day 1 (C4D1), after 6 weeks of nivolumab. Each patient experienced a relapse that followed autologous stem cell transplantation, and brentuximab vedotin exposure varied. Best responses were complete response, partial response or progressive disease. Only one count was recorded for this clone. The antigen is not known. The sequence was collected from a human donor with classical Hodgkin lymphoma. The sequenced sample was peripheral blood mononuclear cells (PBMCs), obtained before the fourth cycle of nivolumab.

The CDR3 nucleotides are TGTGCCAGCATCGGCATGAACACTGAAGCTTTCTTT. Its protein is CASIGMNTEAFF. V and J are TRBV6-1 and TRBJ1-1, with D hard to call. Germline assignment: CDR1 MNHNS and CDR2 SASEGT. Between the trimmed V and J ends, which lost 7 bases and 0 bases, there was a span of 6 bases. This CDR3 is 12 amino acids long.